This T cell receptor beta chain was recorded in a study of blood T cell repertoires in COVID-19. At the level of the study: Sites in the United States, Italy and Spain provided acute and convalescent COVID-19 samples. In each case, the material was cDNA or gDNA derived from T cells, B-cell-depleted T cells, or PBMCs.

Authors' analysis steps: Reference gene primer amplification yielded estimated nucleated cell counts. Assay used: immunoSEQ multiplex PCR; TCRdb lists only in-frame clones, some missing. V, J and clone size are those of that table, while D and trimming were read from the DNA. This repertoire shows 250,000 or so clones, about four fifths found once; its top ten account for 4% to 4.5%. Germline V lookup: CDR1 LNHDA, CDR2 SQIVND (reference sequence). This CDR3 region has 15 residues. V lost 11 bases to trimming and J lost 2 bases, with 19 bases between them. The sequenced sample was peripheral blood. The sequence derives from a man aged 50 or older with acute or convalescent COVID-19. The V gene is TRBV19, the J gene TRBJ1-3, with D maybe TRBD1 (6 bases). This CDR3 reads CAGRDTGAAGNTIYF. As DNA, the CDR3 is TGTGCCGGCCGGGACACGGGCGCCGCTGGAAACACCATATATTTT.